A single sample is the source of the 22 T cell receptor beta chains below, sequenced in a study of neurological immune-mediated disorders. TCRdb re-analysed the 5' RACE reads in MiXCR, keeping a single row per CDR3 protein. The data show about 80,000 distinct CDR3 sequences, roughly 9.9% seen once. The source material was PBMCs. The source is a man aged 50-59 years in good health.

This clonotype was seen ten or more times. The chain combines TRBV20-1 with TRBJ1-1; 10 bases fit TRBD1. V dropped 2 bases and J dropped 7; count of bases not matched to a gene: 7. This CDR3 is built from 14 residues. Germline CDR1 and CDR2: DFQATT and SNEGSKA (reference sequence). CDR3 DNA: TGCAGTGCTAGATCGGGACAGGGGAAGGTTGAAGCTTTCTTT. Its translation: CSARSGQGKVEAFF.

Comments on this clonotype: One base away lies a much larger clone, so this may be a sequencing read error. The J gene is TRBJ1-2, the V gene TRBV5-1; D is ambiguous. V dropped 5 bases and J dropped 8 bases, with 16 bases sitting between them. The CDR3 consists of 13 residues. Germline lookup yields CDR1 SGHRS and CDR2 YFSETQ. The CDR3 protein is CASRRQVDGGYTF. The DNA of the CDR3 is TGCGCCAGCAGGAGGCAGGTCGACGGCGGCTACACCTTC.

This clonotype has at least ten counts. The chain is built from TRBV27 and TRBJ1-1; TRBD1 is a possible D gene (6 bases). This CDR3 region has 14 residues. The germline V gene encodes CDR1 MNHEY and CDR2 SMNVEV (reference sequence). The V end was cut by 2 bases, the J end by 2 bases, with 9 bases between. The CDR3 DNA is TGTGCCAGCAGTTTAGGCAGGGGTAACACTGAAGCTTTCTTT. Its translation is CASSLGRGNTEAFF.

This clonotype was detected many times. The chain links TRBV7-9 to TRBJ2-2, with TRBD2 identical over 9 bases. CDR1 is SEHNR, CDR2 FQNEAQ, per germline (reference sequence). This CDR3 region has 16 residues. Germline trimming cut 7 bases from V and 0 bases from J; bases unmatched to any gene: 6. CDR3 DNA: TGTGCCAGCACCGGGGGACTAGCAGCGAACACCGGGGAGCTGTTTTTT. Its translation is CASTGGLAANTGELFF.

This clonotype has at least ten counts. The chain couples TRBV20-1 to TRBJ2-7; the match to TRBD1 covers 7 bases. The J segment lost 4 bases and the V segment lost 0 bases, leaving 12 bases of the junction unmatched. CDR3 length: 16 residues. Per germline, CDR1 DFQATT and CDR2 SNEGSKA (reference sequence). The CDR3 nucleotides read TGCAGTGCTAGAGATCACAGGGGCCGAAATCTGTACGAGCAGTACTTC. Its protein is CSARDHRGRNLYEQYF.

This chain joins TRBV11-2 and TRBJ2-3, with 13 bases matching TRBD2. Looked up from germline, CDR1 is SGHAT and CDR2 is FQNNGV. The trim removed 2 bases at V and 5 bases at J, leaving 7 bases unmatched. The CDR3 totals 17 residues. In DNA form, the CDR3 reads TGTGCCAGCAGCTTAACCCTGACTAGCGGGAGGTTAGATACGCAGTATTTT. The encoded protein is CASSLTLTSGRLDTQYF.

This clonotype has a count of ten or more. The rearrangement links TRBV18 to TRBJ2-5; tentative D call: TRBD2 (6 bases). V lost 0 bases and J lost 2, with 16 bases in between. This CDR3 spans 17 amino acids. The germline CDR1 and CDR2 sequences are KGHSH and LQKENI. CDR3: CASSPPRAPAGQETQYF. CDR3 sequence (DNA): TGTGCCAGCTCACCACCACGTGCCCCGGCGGGACAAGAGACCCAGTACTTC.

This clonotype was counted ten times or more. The chain combines TRBV27 with TRBJ2-2, with D possibly TRBD2 on 6 matching bases. The V gene's germline CDR1 is MNHEY and CDR2 SMNVEV (reference sequence). Trimming removed 2 bases at V and 6 bases at J, with 19 bases between. There are 17 residues in the CDR3. CDR3 sequence: CASSLSSARGLAGELFF. The CDR3, as DNA: TGTGCCAGCAGTTTAAGTAGCGCCCGGGGGTTAGCCGGGGAGCTGTTTTTT.

This clonotype was counted many times. The V gene is TRBV28, the J gene TRBJ2-4; D remains unclear. From germline, CDR1 is MDHEN and CDR2 SYDVKM. This CDR3 region has 15 residues. V lost 3 bases to trimming and J lost 3 bases, with 12 bases between them. The CDR3, as DNA: TGTGCCAGCAGTTTTACCCAGAGCGACAAAAACATTCAGTACTTC. Protein: CASSFTQSDKNIQYF.

Concerning this clonotype itself: A much larger clone lies a single base off, so this may be a read error. This likely comes from a read error, as the CDR3 has no conserved phenylalanine or tryptophan at its end. The chain combines TRBV4-2 with TRBJ2-5; 15 nucleotides align to TRBD2. This CDR3 contains 19 residues. Trimming cost V 0 bases and J 5 bases; bases outside gene matches: 10. Germline-derived CDR1 and CDR2 are LGHNA and YNFKEQ. The CDR3 nucleotides are TGTGCCAGCAGCCAAGATGCCGTCCGGACTAGCGGGGGGGCGGAGACCCAGTACCTC. This gives the protein CASSQDAVRTSGGAETQYL.

In this sample, this clonotype turned up many times. The chain couples TRBV6-5 to TRBJ1-5; 7 nucleotides line up with TRBD1. Germline V CDR1 and CDR2: MNHEY, SVGAGI. V gave up 6 bases and J gave up 3 bases; unmatched junction bases: 2. The CDR3 extends over 13 amino acids. CDR3 residues: CASRGQVNQPQHF. CDR3 DNA sequence: TGTGCCAGCAGAGGACAGGTCAATCAGCCCCAGCATTTT.

This clonotype was recorded many times. The V call is TRBV10-3, the J call TRBJ2-7; the D call may be TRBD1 or TRBD2 (5 bases each). CDR1 is ENHRY and CDR2 is SYGVKD in the germline V gene. V dropped 6 bases and J dropped 6 bases, with 15 bases sitting between them. The CDR3 totals 13 residues. CDR3 region: CAIRDTSGGEQYF. The DNA for the CDR3 is TGTGCCATCAGGGACACATCAGGAGGCGAGCAGTACTTC.

In its sample, this clonotype was seen many times. The chain recombines TRBV6-1 with TRBJ2-7; tentative D call: TRBD1 (6 bases). Trimming took 2 bases from V and 4 from J, leaving 12 bases between them. CDR1 and CDR2 from the germline V gene are MNHNS and SASEGT. CDR3 size: 14 residues. This CDR3 reads CASSEQGREYEQYF. CDR3 DNA sequence: TGTGCCAGCAGTGAACAGGGGAGAGAATACGAGCAGTACTTC.

This clonotype has a count of ten or more. CDR3 nucleotide sequence: TGTGCCAGCAGCGCTACGGGGGGGTACTACAATGAGCAGTTCTTC. Residues: CASSATGGYYNEQFF. The chain uses TRBV6-5 and TRBJ2-1; TRBD2 aligns across 8 bases. Germline V gene sequence: CDR1 MNHEY, CDR2 SVGAGI. The CDR3 sequence is 15 residues long. The trim removed 6 bases at V and 3 bases at J, leaving 7 bases unmatched.

This clonotype was observed at least ten times. The J gene is TRBJ2-7, the V gene TRBV20-1; possible D gene TRBD2, 6 bases. The CDR3 runs to 16 residues. Between the trimmed V and J ends, which lost 0 bases and 3 bases, there was a span of 18 bases. The germline V gene encodes CDR1 DFQATT and CDR2 SNEGSKA (reference sequence). The CDR3 sequence is CSAREGGPSAHYEQYF. The CDR3 DNA reads as TGCAGTGCTAGAGAGGGGGGTCCCTCCGCCCACTACGAGCAGTACTTC.

There are many counts of this clonotype. An end of the junction does not agree with germline; a read error may underlie this. The rearrangement links TRBV4-1 to TRBJ2-2; 9 nucleotides align to TRBD2. There are 19 residues in the CDR3. Germline V CDR1 and CDR2: MGHRA, YSYEKL. CDR3 sequence reads: CASRQDGLAGHTDTGELFF. CDR3 DNA sequence: TGCGCCAGCAGACAAGATGGGCTAGCGGGGCACACAGACACCGGGGAGCTGTTTTTT.

The table lists this clonotype with many counts. The chain uses TRBV7-9 and TRBJ1-2; unclear D gene. Germline assignment: CDR1 SEHNR and CDR2 FQNEAQ (reference sequence). V gave up 5 bases and J gave up 4 bases, with 14 bases separating them. This CDR3 has 14 amino acids. The CDR3 is CASSPTEGSYGYTF. The DNA of the CDR3 is TGTGCCAGCAGCCCCACGGAGGGTAGCTATGGCTACACCTTC.

Many counts were recorded for this clonotype. The V gene is TRBV5-1, the J gene TRBJ2-7, with 7 bases aligning to TRBD1. The CDR3 extends over 14 amino acids. Trimming cost V 4 bases and J 6 bases; bases outside gene matches: 10. The germline CDR1 and CDR2 sequences are SGHRS and YFSETQ. The CDR3 loop is CASSGRGGLGEQYF. In DNA form, the CDR3 reads TGCGCCAGCAGCGGAAGAGGGGGCTTAGGCGAGCAGTACTTC.

The table lists this clonotype with many counts. The V and J genes are TRBV10-3 and TRBJ2-7, with 10 bases aligning to TRBD1. The CDR3 has 12 amino acids. The ends lost 11 bases at V and 3 bases at J; junction bases unmatched: 4. The germline gives CDR1 ENHRY, CDR2 SYGVKD. The CDR3 DNA sequence: TGTGCCGCCGGGACAGGGGACTACGAGCAGTACTTC. This sequence encodes CAAGTGDYEQYF.

This clonotype has only a few counts. This chain links TRBV20-1 with TRBJ2-7, with D hard to call. The germline gives CDR1 DFQATT, CDR2 SNEGSKA (reference sequence). The CDR3 sequence is 14 residues long. V was shortened by 3 bases and J by 0 bases, with 12 bases between the two germline ends. As DNA, the CDR3 is TGCAGTGCTAGCCGCGAAGGCAGCTCCTACGAGCAGTACTTC. Its translation is CSASREGSSYEQYF.

With respect to this clonotype: One end of the junction does not line up with germline, which may come from a read error. The chain carries TRBV5-1 and TRBJ1-4; D gene uncertain. Germline-derived CDR1 and CDR2 are SGHRS and YFSETQ. This CDR3 spans 14 amino acids. The CDR3 region is CASILNGANEKLFF. The CDR3 nucleotides read TGCGCCAGCATCTTGAACGGAGCTAATGAAAAACTGTTTTTT. Complete variable domain (other parts from reference TRBV5-1 and TRBJ1-4): KAGVTQTPRYLIKTRGQQVTLSCSPISGHRSVSWYQQTPGQGLQFLFEYFSETQRNKGNFPGRFSGRQFSNSRSEMNVSTLELGDSALYLCASILNGANEKLFFGSGTQLSVL.

This clonotype was observed many times. The rearrangement uses TRBV12-3 or TRBV12-4 and TRBJ2-2; the D gene is possibly TRBD1 (5 bases). There are 15 residues in the CDR3. The V end was cut by 7 bases, the J end by 4 bases, with 16 bases between. Here the CDR3 DNA reads TGTGCCAGCAAAACCCAGGGAAAGCTCACCGGGGAGCTGTTTTTT. It encodes CASKTQGKLTGELFF.